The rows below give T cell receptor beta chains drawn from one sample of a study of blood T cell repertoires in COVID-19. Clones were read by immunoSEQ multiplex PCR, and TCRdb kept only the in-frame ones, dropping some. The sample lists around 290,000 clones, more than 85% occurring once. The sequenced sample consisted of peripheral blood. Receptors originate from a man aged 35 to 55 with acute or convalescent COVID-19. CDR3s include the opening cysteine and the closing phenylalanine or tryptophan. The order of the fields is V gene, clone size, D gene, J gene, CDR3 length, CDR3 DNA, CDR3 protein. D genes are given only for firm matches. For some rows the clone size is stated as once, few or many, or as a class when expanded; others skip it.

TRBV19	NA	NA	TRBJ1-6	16	TGTGCCAGTAACGGACTCACTGGCAGCCCTAATTCACCCCTCCACTTT	CASNGLTGSPNSPLHF
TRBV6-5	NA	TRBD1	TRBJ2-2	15	TGTGCCAGCACCAGGGACAGGGGGAACACCGGGGAGCTGTTTTTT	CASTRDRGNTGELFF
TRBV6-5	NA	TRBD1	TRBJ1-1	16	TGTGCCAGCAGTTACCCTGGGACAGGGGGAAAGTCTGAAGCTTTCTTT	CASSYPGTGGKSEAFF
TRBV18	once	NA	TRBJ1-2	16	TGTGCCAGCTCACCGCCCGACAGAGAAGCTAACTATGGCTACACCTTC	CASSPPDREANYGYTF
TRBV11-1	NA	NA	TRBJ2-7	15	TGTGCCAGCAGCGGCGAGTCTCAGGGCTCCTACGAGCAGTACTTC	CASSGESQGSYEQYF
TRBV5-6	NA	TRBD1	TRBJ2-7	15	TGTGCCAGCAGCCCTGGACAGGGAGAAGCCTACGAGCAGTACTTC	CASSPGQGEAYEQYF
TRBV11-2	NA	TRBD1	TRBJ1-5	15	TGTGCCAGCAGCTTATCACAGGGGGCAAATCAGCCCCAGCATTTT	CASSLSQGANQPQHF
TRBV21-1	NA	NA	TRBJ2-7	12	TGTGCCAGCCGCGTAAACTCCTACGAGCAGTACTTC	CASRVNSYEQYF
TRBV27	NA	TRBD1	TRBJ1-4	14	TGTGCCAGCAGTTTGCAGGGGGCTGGTGAAAAACTGTTTTTT	CASSLQGAGEKLFF
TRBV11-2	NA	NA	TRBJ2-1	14	TGTGCCAGCAGCTCGCTACTAGGCTACAATGAGCAGTTCTTC	CASSSLLGYNEQFF
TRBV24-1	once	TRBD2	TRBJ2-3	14	TGTGCCACCAGTGATTTCGGGGGGGCAGATACGCAGTATTTT	CATSDFGGADTQYF
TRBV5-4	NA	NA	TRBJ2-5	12	TGTGCCAGCAGCCTAGGAGTCGGACTGCAGTACTTC	CASSLGVGLQYF
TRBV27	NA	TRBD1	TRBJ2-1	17	TGTGCCAGCAGTTTTAGGGGAAACAGGGGTAACTACAATGAGCAGTTCTTC	CASSFRGNRGNYNEQFF
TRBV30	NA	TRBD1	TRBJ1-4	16	TGTGCCTGGAGTCATAGACAGGGGAGGTCCTATGAAAAACTGTTTTTT	CAWSHRQGRSYEKLFF
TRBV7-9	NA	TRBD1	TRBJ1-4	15	TGTGCCAGCAGCTTAGCGCGGACAGGATCTGAAAAACTGTTTTTT	CASSLARTGSEKLFF
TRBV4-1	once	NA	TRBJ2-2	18	TGCGCCAGCAGACAAGAGTGGGTCAGGCCGGTGAACACCGGGGAGCTGTTTTTT	CASRQEWVRPVNTGELFF
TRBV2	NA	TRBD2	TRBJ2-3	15	TGTGCCAGCGTGGGACTAGCGGGGGACTTAAGTACGCAGTATTTT	CASVGLAGDLSTQYF
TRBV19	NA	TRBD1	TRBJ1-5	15	TGTGCCAGTAGTGAGGACAGGTTTTGGAGTCAGCCCCAGCATTTT	CASSEDRFWSQPQHF
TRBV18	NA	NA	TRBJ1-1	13	TGTGCCAGCTCACCAAAAGCCGACACTGAAGCTTTCTTT	CASSPKADTEAFF
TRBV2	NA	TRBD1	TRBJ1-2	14	TGTGCCAGCACTGACAGGGGAGTATGGTATGGCTACACCTTC	CASTDRGVWYGYTF
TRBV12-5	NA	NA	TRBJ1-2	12	TGTGCTAGTTGGGCAGCAAAATATGGCTACACCTTC	CASWAAKYGYTF
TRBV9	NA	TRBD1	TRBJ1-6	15	TGTGCCAGCAGCACCACGACAGGGTTGCGCTCACCCCTCCACTTT	CASSTTTGLRSPLHF
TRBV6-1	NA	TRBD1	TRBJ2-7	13	TGTGCCAGCAGTGAATGGACAGGTGGGGAGCAGTACTTC	CASSEWTGGEQYF
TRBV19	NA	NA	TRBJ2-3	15	TGTGCCAGTAGTTACGGGACAACTAGCACAGATACGCAGTATTTT	CASSYGTTSTDTQYF
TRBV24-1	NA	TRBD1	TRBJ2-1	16	TGTGCCACCAGTGATTGGGGGACAGGTTTCGGAAATGAGCAGTTCTTC	CATSDWGTGFGNEQFF
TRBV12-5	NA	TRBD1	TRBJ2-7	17	TGTGCTAGTGGTTTGAGGCCGGGACAGCTGTTTTTGGACGAGCAGTACTTC	CASGLRPGQLFLDEQYF
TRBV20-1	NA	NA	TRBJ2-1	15	TGCAGTGCTAGTTCGACTAGTTTGGACGCCGATGAGCAGTTCTTC	CSASSTSLDADEQFF
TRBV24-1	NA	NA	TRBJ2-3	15	TGTGCCACCAGTGAGCCCAGGGGTTTGGGTGATACGCAGTATTTT	CATSEPRGLGDTQYF
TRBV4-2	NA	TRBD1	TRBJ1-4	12	TGTGCCAGCAGCCTTTTACAGGGGGAACTGTTTTTT	CASSLLQGELFF
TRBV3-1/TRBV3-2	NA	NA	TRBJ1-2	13	TGTGCCAGCAGCCCCCTATCGATCGGGGGCTACACCTTC	CASSPLSIGGYTF
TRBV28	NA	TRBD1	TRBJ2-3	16	TGTGCCAGCAGTCTCCTCTCCGGGACAGGGCCAGATACGCAGTATTTT	CASSLLSGTGPDTQYF
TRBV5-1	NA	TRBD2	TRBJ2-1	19	TGCGCCAGCAGCTTGGCCTCAATTGCGGGGGGGGCCTACTACAATGAGCAGTTCTTC	CASSLASIAGGAYYNEQFF
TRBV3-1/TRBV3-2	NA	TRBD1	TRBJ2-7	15	TGTGCCAGCAGCCATGCCGGGACAGGGGGATACGAGCAGTACTTC	CASSHAGTGGYEQYF
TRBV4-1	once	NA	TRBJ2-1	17	TGCGCCAGCAGCCAAGAACTAGGGCAGCGGTTTTACAATGAGCAGTTCTTC	CASSQELGQRFYNEQFF
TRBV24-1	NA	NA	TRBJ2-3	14	TGTGCCACCAGTGCTTTCGGAGCCGGTGATACGCAGTATTTT	CATSAFGAGDTQYF
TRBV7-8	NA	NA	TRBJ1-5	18	TGTGCCAGCAGCTCAACCCGGGCCTATACTAGTAGCAATCAGCCCCAGCATTTT	CASSSTRAYTSSNQPQHF
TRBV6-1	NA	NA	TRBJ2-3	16	TGTGCCAGCAGTGAGGCCCCGGGTTCAACGAGAGGTACGCAGTATTTT	CASSEAPGSTRGTQYF
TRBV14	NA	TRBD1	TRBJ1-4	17	TGTGCCAGCAGCCAAGAAGTCCCGACAGGGTCAGGTGAAAAACTGTTTTTT	CASSQEVPTGSGEKLFF
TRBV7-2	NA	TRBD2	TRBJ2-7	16	TGTGCCAGCAGCTTAGCGGGAGGGATTACCTCCTACGAGCAGTACTTC	CASSLAGGITSYEQYF
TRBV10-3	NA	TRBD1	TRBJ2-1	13	TGTGCCATCAGTGCTGGGACAGGGAATGAGCAGTTCTTC	CAISAGTGNEQFF
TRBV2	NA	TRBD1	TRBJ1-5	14	TGTGCCAGCAATACAGGGGGCGGGAATCAGCCCCAGCATTTT	CASNTGGGNQPQHF
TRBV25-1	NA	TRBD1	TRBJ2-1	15	TGTGCCAGCAGTTACGACAGGGGGGGATACAATGAGCAGTTCTTC	CASSYDRGGYNEQFF